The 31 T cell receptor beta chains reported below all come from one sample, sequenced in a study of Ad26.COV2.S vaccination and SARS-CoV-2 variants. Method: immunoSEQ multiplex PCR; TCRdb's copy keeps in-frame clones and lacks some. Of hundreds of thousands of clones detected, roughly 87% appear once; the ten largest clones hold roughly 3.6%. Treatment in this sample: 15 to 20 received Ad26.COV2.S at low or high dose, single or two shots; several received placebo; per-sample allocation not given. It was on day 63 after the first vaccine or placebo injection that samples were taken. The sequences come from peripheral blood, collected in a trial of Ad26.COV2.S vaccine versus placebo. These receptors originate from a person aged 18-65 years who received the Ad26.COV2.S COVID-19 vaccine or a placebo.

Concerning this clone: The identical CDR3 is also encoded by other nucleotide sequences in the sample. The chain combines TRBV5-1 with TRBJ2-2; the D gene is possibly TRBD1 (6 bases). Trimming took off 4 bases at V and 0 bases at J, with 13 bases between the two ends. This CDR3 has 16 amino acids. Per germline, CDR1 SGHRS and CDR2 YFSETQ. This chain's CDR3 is CASSPKTGANTGELFF. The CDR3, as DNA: TGCGCCAGCAGCCCGAAGACAGGTGCGAACACCGGGGAGCTGTTTTTT.

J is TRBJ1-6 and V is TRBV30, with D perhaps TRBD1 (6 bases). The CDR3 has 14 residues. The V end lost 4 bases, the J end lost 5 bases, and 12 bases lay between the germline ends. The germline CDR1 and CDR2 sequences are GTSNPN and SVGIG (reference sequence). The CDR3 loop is CAWNREGNNSPLHF. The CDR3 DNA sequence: TGTGCCTGGAACAGGGAAGGGAATAATTCACCCCTCCACTTT.

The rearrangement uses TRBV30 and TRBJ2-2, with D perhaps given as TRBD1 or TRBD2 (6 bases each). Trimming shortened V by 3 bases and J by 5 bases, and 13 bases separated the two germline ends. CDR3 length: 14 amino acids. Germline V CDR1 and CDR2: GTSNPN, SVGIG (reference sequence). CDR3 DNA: TGTGCCTGGAGAACGGGGGCGGGAACCGGGGAGCTGTTTTTT. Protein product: CAWRTGAGTGELFF.

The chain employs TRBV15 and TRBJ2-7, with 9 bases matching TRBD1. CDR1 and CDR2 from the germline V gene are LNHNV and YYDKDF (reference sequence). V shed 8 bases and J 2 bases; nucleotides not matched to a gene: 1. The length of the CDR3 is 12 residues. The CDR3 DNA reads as TGTGCCACCGGGACAGGGACCTACGAGCAGTACTTC. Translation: CATGTGTYEQYF.

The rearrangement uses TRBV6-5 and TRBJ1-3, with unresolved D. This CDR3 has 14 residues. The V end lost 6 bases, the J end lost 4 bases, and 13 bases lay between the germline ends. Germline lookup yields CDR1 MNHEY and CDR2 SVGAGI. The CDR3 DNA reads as TGTGCCAGCAGCCCCAACCCGAGGGGAAACACCATATATTTT. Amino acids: CASSPNPRGNTIYF.

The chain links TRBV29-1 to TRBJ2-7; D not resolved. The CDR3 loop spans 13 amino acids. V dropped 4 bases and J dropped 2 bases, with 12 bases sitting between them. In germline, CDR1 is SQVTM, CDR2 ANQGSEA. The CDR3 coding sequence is TGCAGCGTTGGAACAGCGACTGCCTACGAGCAGTACTTC. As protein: CSVGTATAYEQYF.

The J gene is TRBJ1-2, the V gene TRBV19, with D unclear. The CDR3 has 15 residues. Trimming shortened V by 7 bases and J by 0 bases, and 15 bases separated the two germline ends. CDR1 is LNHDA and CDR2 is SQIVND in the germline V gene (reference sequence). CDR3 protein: CASTPRGPPNYGYTF. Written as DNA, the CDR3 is TGTGCCAGTACTCCCCGAGGGCCCCCTAACTATGGCTACACCTTC.

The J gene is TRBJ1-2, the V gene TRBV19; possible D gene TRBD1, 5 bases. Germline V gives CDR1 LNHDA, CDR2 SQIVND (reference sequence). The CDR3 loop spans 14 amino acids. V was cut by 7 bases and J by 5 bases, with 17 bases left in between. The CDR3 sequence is CASNVDGTRYGYTF. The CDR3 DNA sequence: TGTGCCAGTAATGTGGACGGGACGCGGTATGGCTACACCTTC.

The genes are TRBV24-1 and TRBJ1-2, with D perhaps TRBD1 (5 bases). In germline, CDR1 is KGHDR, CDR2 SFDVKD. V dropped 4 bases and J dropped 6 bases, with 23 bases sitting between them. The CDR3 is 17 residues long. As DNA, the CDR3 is TGTGCCACCAGTGACCCTAACGCAGGGAACGGGATGAATGGCTACACCTTC. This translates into CATSDPNAGNGMNGYTF.

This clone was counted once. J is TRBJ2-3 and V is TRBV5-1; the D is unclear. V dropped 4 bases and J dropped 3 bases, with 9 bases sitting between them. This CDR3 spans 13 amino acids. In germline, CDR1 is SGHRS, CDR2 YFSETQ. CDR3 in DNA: TGCGCCAGCAGCCCGTCCAAGACAGATACGCAGTATTTT. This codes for CASSPSKTDTQYF.

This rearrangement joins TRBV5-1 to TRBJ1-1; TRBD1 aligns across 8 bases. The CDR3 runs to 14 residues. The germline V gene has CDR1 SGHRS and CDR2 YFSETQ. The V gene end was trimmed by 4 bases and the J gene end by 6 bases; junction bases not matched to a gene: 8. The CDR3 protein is CASSIGQGGPEAFF. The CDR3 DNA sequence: TGCGCCAGCAGCATAGGACAGGGAGGACCTGAAGCTTTCTTT.

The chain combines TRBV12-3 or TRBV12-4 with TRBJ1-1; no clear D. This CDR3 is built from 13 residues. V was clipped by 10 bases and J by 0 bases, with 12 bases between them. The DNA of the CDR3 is TGTGCCACCCAACCGGGGTTGAACACTGAAGCTTTCTTT. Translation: CATQPGLNTEAFF.

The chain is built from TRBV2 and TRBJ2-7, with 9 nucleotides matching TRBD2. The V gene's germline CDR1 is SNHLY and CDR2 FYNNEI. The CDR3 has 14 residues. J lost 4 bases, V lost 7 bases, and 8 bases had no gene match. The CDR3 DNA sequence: TGTGCCAGCATTCCTCTAGCGGGGTTATACGAGCAGTACTTC. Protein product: CASIPLAGLYEQYF.

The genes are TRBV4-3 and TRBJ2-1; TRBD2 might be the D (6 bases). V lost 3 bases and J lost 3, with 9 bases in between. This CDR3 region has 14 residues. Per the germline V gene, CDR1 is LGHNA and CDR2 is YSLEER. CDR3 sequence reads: CASSQAGSYNEQFF. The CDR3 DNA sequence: TGCGCCAGCAGCCAGGCCGGGAGCTACAATGAGCAGTTCTTC.

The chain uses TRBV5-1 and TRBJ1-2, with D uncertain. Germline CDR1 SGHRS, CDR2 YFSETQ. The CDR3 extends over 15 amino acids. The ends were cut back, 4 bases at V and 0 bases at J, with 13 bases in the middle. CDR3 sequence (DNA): TGCGCCAGCAGCGACATGGGCTCTGCTAACTATGGCTACACCTTC. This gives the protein CASSDMGSANYGYTF.

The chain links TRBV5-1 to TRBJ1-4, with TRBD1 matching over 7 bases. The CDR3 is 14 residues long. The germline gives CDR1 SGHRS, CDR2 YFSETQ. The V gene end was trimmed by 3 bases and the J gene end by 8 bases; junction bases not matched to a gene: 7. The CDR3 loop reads CASSWGLRGEKLFF. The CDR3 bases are TGCGCCAGCAGCTGGGGCCTCAGGGGGGAAAAACTGTTTTTT.

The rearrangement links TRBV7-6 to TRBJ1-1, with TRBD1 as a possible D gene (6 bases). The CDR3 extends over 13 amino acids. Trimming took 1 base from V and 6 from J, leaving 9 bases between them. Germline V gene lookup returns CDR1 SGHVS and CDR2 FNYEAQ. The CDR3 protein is CASSLDRGSEAFF. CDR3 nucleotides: TGTGCCAGCAGCTTAGATAGGGGGTCTGAAGCTTTCTTT.

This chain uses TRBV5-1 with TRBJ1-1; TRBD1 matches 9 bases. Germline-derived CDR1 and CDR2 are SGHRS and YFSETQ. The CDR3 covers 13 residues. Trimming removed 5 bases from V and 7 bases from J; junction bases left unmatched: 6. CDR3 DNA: TGCGCCAGCAGTCCCGGGACAGGGAGTGAAGCTTTCTTT. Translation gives CASSPGTGSEAFF.

The CDR3 reads CASRTNRGRITEAFF. CDR3 DNA: TGCGCCAGCAGGACTAACAGGGGGAGAATCACTGAAGCTTTCTTT. The V call is TRBV4-1, the J call TRBJ1-1, with 8 bases aligning to TRBD1. The CDR3 contains 15 residues. V trimming: 6 bases; J trimming: 4 bases; junction bases outside the gene matches: 10. The germline CDR1 and CDR2 sequences are MGHRA and YSYEKL.

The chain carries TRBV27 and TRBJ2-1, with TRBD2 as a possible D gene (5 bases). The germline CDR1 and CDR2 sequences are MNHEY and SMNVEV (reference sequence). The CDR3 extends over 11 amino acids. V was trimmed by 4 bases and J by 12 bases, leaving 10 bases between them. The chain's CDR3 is CASSSREGQFF. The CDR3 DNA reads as TGTGCCAGCAGTTCCCGTGAGGGGCAGTTCTTC.

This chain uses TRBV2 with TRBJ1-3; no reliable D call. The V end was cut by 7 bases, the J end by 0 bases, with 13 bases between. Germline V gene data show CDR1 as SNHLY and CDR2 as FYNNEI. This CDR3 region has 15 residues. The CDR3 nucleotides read TGTGCCAGCATTCCTCCTGGGTCCTCTGGAAACACCATATATTTT. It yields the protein CASIPPGSSGNTIYF.

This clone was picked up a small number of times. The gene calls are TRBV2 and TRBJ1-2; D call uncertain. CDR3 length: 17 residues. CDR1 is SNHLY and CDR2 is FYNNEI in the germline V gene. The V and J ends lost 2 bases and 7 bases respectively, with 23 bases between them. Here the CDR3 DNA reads TGTGCCAGCAGTGAAACCCCAAGGGCCCTAACAGCCGGTGGCTACACCTTC. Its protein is CASSETPRALTAGGYTF.

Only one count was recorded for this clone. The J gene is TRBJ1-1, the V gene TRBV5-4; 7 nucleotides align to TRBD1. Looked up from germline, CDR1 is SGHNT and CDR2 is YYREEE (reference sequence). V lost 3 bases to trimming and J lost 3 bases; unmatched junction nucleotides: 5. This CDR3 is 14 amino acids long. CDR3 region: CASSSNRGHTEAFF. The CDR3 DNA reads TGTGCCAGCAGCTCTAACAGGGGACACACTGAAGCTTTCTTT.

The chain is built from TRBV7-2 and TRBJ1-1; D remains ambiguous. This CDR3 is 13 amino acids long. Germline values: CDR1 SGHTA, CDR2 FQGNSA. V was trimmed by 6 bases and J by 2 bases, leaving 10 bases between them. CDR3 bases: TGTGCCAGCAGAATTGGATTAAACACTGAAGCTTTCTTT. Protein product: CASRIGLNTEAFF.

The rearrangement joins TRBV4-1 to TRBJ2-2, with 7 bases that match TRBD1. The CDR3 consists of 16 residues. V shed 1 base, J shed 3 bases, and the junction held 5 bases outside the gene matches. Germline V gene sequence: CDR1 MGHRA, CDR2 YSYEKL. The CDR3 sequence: CASSQVRQGDTGELFF. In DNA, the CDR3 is TGCGCCAGCAGCCAAGTAAGACAGGGTGACACCGGGGAGCTGTTTTTT.

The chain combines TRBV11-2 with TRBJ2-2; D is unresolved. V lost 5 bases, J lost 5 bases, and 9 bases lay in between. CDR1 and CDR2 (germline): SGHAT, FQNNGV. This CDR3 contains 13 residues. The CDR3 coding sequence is TGTGCCAGCAGCCCTGTGGATACCGGGGAGCTGTTTTTT. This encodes CASSPVDTGELFF.

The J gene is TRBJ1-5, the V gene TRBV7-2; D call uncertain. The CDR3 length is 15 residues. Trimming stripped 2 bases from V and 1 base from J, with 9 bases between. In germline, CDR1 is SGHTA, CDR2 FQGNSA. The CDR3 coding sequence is TGTGCCAGCAGCTTAACCGCCTCCAGCAATCAGCCCCAGCATTTT. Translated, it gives CASSLTASSNQPQHF.

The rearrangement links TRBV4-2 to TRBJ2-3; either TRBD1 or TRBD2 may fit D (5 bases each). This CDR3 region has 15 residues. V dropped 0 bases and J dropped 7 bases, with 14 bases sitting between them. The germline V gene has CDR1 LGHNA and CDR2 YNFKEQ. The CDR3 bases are TGTGCCAGCAGCCAAGATCTGTCGGGGCCATATACGCAGTATTTT. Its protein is CASSQDLSGPYTQYF.

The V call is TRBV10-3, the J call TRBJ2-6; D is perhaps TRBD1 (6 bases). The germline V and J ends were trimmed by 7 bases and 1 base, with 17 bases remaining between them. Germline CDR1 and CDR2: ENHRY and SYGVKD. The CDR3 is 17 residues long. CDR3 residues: CAITQTGPNSGANVLTF. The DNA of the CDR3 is TGTGCCATCACCCAGACAGGCCCCAATTCTGGGGCCAACGTCCTGACTTTC.

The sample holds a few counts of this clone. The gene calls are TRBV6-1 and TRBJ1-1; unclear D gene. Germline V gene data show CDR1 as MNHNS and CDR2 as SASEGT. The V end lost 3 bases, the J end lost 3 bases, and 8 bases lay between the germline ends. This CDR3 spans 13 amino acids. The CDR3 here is CASSDWGHTEAFF. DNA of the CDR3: TGTGCCAGCAGTGATTGGGGTCACACTGAAGCTTTCTTT.

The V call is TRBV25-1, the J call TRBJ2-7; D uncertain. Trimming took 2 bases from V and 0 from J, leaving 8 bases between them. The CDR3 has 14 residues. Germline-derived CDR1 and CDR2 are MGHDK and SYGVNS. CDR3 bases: TGTGCCAGCAGTGAAACGAGTAGCTCCTACGAGCAGTACTTC. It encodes CASSETSSSYEQYF.